This T cell receptor beta chain was identified in a study of T cells expressing NK-cell markers. With the 5' RACE reads reprocessed, TCRdb shows one record per CDR3 protein and no DNA. The listing contains around 8,000 distinct CDR3 sequences. The CDR3 sequence is 15 residues long. CDR1 SEHNR and CDR2 FQNEAQ come from the germline V gene (reference sequence). This sequence originates from a man aged 18 to 35 in good health. Sequences were obtained from blood T cells: a sorted CD56 or NKG2C T cell subset, CD4+ or CD8+ T cells, or bulk PBMC T cells (not recorded which). The chain uses TRBV7-9 and TRBJ2-3; the D call from TCRdb, TRBD1, cannot be confirmed without DNA. The chain's CDR3 is CASSPLRAGTDTQYF.